Listed below are T cell receptor beta chains from one sample, sequenced in a study of blood T cell repertoires in COVID-19. Data came from immunoSEQ multiplex PCR; TCRdb stores just in-frame clones and leaves some out. The data show roughly 130,000 clones, about four fifths seen once. Sequenced material: PBMCs or T cells enriched from blood (not recorded which). The receptors come from a man aged 45-60 years who had recovered from COVID-19. CDR3s include the opening cysteine and the closing phenylalanine or tryptophan. The order of the fields is D gene, J gene, V gene, clone size, CDR3 protein, CDR3 DNA. D genes are given only for firm matches. The size entry is marked missing in some rows and otherwise reads once, few, many or a size class.

>NA|TRBJ1-2|TRBV7-2|NA
CASSYRASGGHGYTF
TGTGCCAGCAGCTACCGGGCCTCGGGGGGCCATGGCTACACCTTC
>NA|TRBJ2-3|TRBV7-3|NA
CASSLSGNPGTDTQYF
TGTGCCAGCAGCTTATCCGGGAATCCTGGCACAGATACGCAGTATTTT
>TRBD1|TRBJ2-7|TRBV3-1/TRBV3-2|NA
CASSRRQGSYEQYF
TGTGCCAGCAGCCGAAGACAGGGCTCCTACGAGCAGTACTTC
>NA|TRBJ1-6|TRBV7-9|NA
CASSFQGLNSPLHF
TGTGCCAGCAGCTTCCAGGGATTGAATTCACCCCTCCACTTT
>NA|TRBJ2-1|TRBV6-4|NA
CASSDSAGSYNEQFF
TGTGCCAGCAGTGACTCTGCGGGGTCCTACAATGAGCAGTTCTTC
>TRBD1|TRBJ2-1|TRBV19|NA
CASSTGVVYNEQFF
TGTGCCAGTTCTACAGGGGTTGTTTACAATGAGCAGTTCTTC
>NA|TRBJ1-2|TRBV9|NA
CASSVDGHPFNYGYTF
TGTGCCAGCAGCGTGGACGGACATCCTTTTAACTATGGCTACACCTTC
>NA|TRBJ2-1|TRBV18|NA
CASSPSSVRGNEQFF
TGTGCCAGCTCACCATCGAGTGTCAGGGGCAATGAGCAGTTCTTC
>TRBD2|TRBJ2-3|TRBV14|NA
CASSQGLAGGHDTQYF
TGTGCCAGCAGCCAAGGTCTAGCGGGGGGACACGATACGCAGTATTTT
>TRBD2|TRBJ2-3|TRBV7-2|NA
CASSLVGGGTDTQYF
TGTGCCAGCAGCTTAGTCGGCGGGGGTACAGATACGCAGTATTTT
>TRBD1|TRBJ1-4|TRBV18|few
CASSPRAGTGEEKLFF
TGTGCCAGCTCACCACGGGCCGGGACAGGGGAAGAAAAACTGTTTTTT
>TRBD1|TRBJ1-2|TRBV6-2/TRBV6-3|many
CASSGLGTEGSYGYTF
TGTGCCAGCAGTGGCCTCGGGACAGAGGGGTCCTATGGCTACACCTTC
>NA|TRBJ1-6|TRBV19|few
CASSIGDSPLHF
TGTGCCAGTAGTATCGGAGATTCACCCCTCCACTTT
>NA|TRBJ2-5|TRBV19|NA
CASSTLGETQYF
TGTGCCAGTAGTACACTAGGCGAGACCCAGTACTTC
>TRBD1|TRBJ1-6|TRBV2|NA
CAKGTASSYNSPLHF
TGTGCCAAAGGGACAGCAAGCTCCTATAATTCACCCCTCCACTTT
>NA|TRBJ1-1|TRBV7-8|NA
CASRPDRNTEAFF
TGTGCCAGCAGACCGGACAGGAACACTGAAGCTTTCTTT
>TRBD1|TRBJ1-3|TRBV7-9|few
CASTRWGATGKTNTIYF
TGTGCCAGCACCCGGTGGGGAGCGACAGGGAAGACAAACACCATATATTTT
>TRBD2|TRBJ2-1|TRBV10-3|few
CAVLAGVHNEQFF
TGTGCCGTCCTAGCGGGGGTACACAATGAGCAGTTCTTC
>NA|TRBJ1-5|TRBV5-6|NA
CASSLAQGYEHF
TGTGCCAGCAGCTTGGCTCAGGGTTACGAGCATTTT
>NA|TRBJ2-1|TRBV7-9|NA
CASSLDGRLYNEQFF
TGTGCCAGCAGCTTAGACGGTAGACTGTACAATGAGCAGTTCTTC
>NA|TRBJ2-1|TRBV5-4|NA
CASSLAGGQYNEQFF
TGTGCCAGCAGCTTGGCGGGCGGGCAGTACAATGAGCAGTTCTTC
>TRBD1|TRBJ2-7|TRBV5-1|NA
CASSPGQGLGEQYF
TGCGCCAGCAGCCCCGGACAGGGTTTAGGAGAGCAGTACTTC
>TRBD2|TRBJ2-3|TRBV7-6|NA
CASSLSSGVSTDTQYF
TGTGCCAGCAGCTTAAGCAGCGGGGTTAGCACAGATACGCAGTATTTT
>NA|TRBJ1-3|TRBV28|NA
CASTTSGEPGNTIYF
TGTGCCAGCACCACCTCCGGGGAACCCGGAAACACCATATATTTT
>TRBD1|TRBJ2-3|TRBV28|NA
CASSTPAQGSSTDTQYF
TGTGCCAGCAGTACCCCAGCACAGGGGAGCTCCACAGATACGCAGTATTTT
>NA|TRBJ1-1|TRBV6-5|once
CASRTPGGWDTEAFF
TGTGCCAGCAGGACCCCTGGGGGCTGGGACACTGAAGCTTTCTTT
>NA|TRBJ1-4|TRBV9|many
CASSVGDNRDEKLFF
TGTGCCAGCAGCGTAGGGGATAACAGGGATGAAAAACTGTTTTTT
>TRBD1|TRBJ1-5|TRBV5-6|NA
CASSFGTGNQPQHF
TGTGCCAGCAGCTTTGGGACAGGGAATCAGCCCCAGCATTTT